The table lists the clone carrying this TCR beta chain with many counts. This entry belongs to a study of T cells in Graves' hyperthyroidism and ophthalmopathy. CDR3 length: 14 amino acids. Germline-derived CDR1 and CDR2 are DFQATT and SNEGSKA (reference sequence). V dropped 5 bases and J dropped 5; count of bases not matched to a gene: 8. Template material for amplifying TCR beta CDR3 regions consisted of RNA transcripts. A first-round RT-PCR of the TCR CDR3 used the HTBI primer set. TCRdb re-derived calls from the multiplex PCR reads in MiXCR, one entry per CDR3 protein. The table shows hundreds of thousands of distinct CDR3 sequences, with more than 12% occurring only once.

Material for sequencing was blood. The TCR sequence derives from a man aged 50 to 59 with Graves' ophthalmopathy. The V call is TRBV20-1, the J call TRBJ2-5, with 10 bases lining up with TRBD1. The CDR3 DNA reads as TGCAGTGCTTCCGGGACAGGGGTCTTGGAGACCCAGTACTTC. As protein: CSASGTGVLETQYF.